This TCR beta chain emerged from a study of cytomegalovirus exposure and HLA in healthy donors (dated by TCRdb to the late 2010s). In the study overall: An earlier analysis of approximately 590 of the donors reported about 250 Gb of sequence data and 100 million to 130 million unique TCR beta sequences from 150 million to 200 million T cells. An early release that covered fewer than 750 HLA-typed donors contained approximately 300 gigabases of sequencing data and 65 million to 100 million unique TCR sequences. Of the roughly 400 genotyped donors, about 84% fell in the genetic ancestry cluster associated with self-reported Caucasian donors. The study aimed to test whether signatures of past pathogen exposure could be identified by cataloging public T cell receptors. The study used immunosequencing to profile the T cell repertoires of several hundred subjects and linked those repertoires to cytomegalovirus serostatus. A separate validation cohort of 90 to 150 different subjects was used in addition to the roughly 700-subject first cohort. High-throughput TCR immunosequencing, statistical association of individual TCRs with disease status, and machine learning were combined to predict cytomegalovirus infection status. To study patterns of TCR occurrence, a later analysis re-analyzed previously published TCR beta repertoires from 650 to 750 donors and added high-resolution HLA genotyping. Rather than using new phenotypic data, the later analysis identified candidate immune exposures from TCR beta sequences and from how often those sequences occurred across donors. An earlier analysis of around 640 of the donors used high-throughput TCR beta sequencing to judge whether each TCR beta V gene segment behaved as functional or pseudogenic. Donor age, sex, ethnicity and CMV serostatus were collected together with the repertoire data. A later genetic analysis took genome-wide SNP genotypes for about three fifths of the roughly 700 donors and used that subset as a discovery cohort. All discovery cohort repertoires had been generated using a single sequencing platform. HLA typing included class I and class II loci at four-digit resolution. The number of donors typed differed by locus, with 629-630 for A, B, C, DRB1 and DQB1, approximately 500 for DQA1, 600 to 610 for DPA1, and some 470 for DPB1. Roughly 5 DR-DQ haplotypes were treated as single units for association and clustering because of strong linkage in the cohort. Among 398 genotyped donors of the cohort, an average of around 240,000 unique TCR beta nucleotide sequences were sequenced per donor, roughly 20% of them non-productive. Results the study describes overall, beyond this receptor: Because some donors lacked HLA typing at each locus, the association tests relied only on the typed subset. Linkage disequilibrium might explain the correlated functional status among segregating V segments, but an unknown experimental factor could not be excluded. A later analysis associated about 18,000 TCR beta sequences with specific HLA alleles at a false discovery rate of 0.05. V-gene and J-gene trimming of TCR beta chains was associated with a missense DCLRE1C variant in a later genetic analysis, and the association was replicated in an independent cohort. The cohort was sequenced for TCR beta chains only, and without alpha or paired-chain data the features that could be detected were limited. According to the authors, the approach could potentially be generalized to other disease states and immunological phenotypes. When HLA alleles, especially DR and DQ, strongly co-occurred, TCR associations were difficult to assign to individual alleles. Most TCR sequences were observed very rarely across donors, whereas some public TCRs were present in many individuals. A cluster of highly shared sequence variants was judged likely to represent a technical artifact of the sequencing pipeline. In a later analysis, HLA-associated TCR beta chains showed more clonal expansion and lower generation probabilities than non-associated chains that were equally common. In a later analysis, TCR association rates were found to vary across HLA loci, with the most associated TCRs seen for DRB1 alleles and the fewest for HLA-C alleles. A further reported finding was that TCR beta sequences accurately predicted the HLA-A and HLA-B alleles for most subjects in the first cohort. In vitro tests confirmed that a few of the cytomegalovirus-associated TCR beta chains recognize cytomegalovirus antigens. According to a later analysis, most CMV-associated TCR beta chains appeared to be HLA-restricted, and the HLA associations seemed to be driven largely by CMV exposure. Several of the top co-occurrence clusters appeared to be linked to parvovirus B19, influenza, CMV and Epstein-Barr virus, according to a later analysis. Because counts were too low, about 18 rarely observed V segments, including chromosome 9 orphons, were excluded from the earlier analysis of under 650 of the donors. A total of roughly 160 TCR beta chains were listed by the study as associated with cytomegalovirus. In an earlier analysis of some 500 of the donors, most TCR beta V segments were observed in productive rearrangements about 87% or about 30% of the time, broadly matching IMGT annotations. The only immune exposure information available for the cohort was CMV serostatus. Compared with the approximately 720-donor mean, donors in an Asian-associated ancestry cluster had fewer N-insertions in productive TCRs, according to a later genetic analysis. In both the original and validation cohorts, the classifier was reported to diagnose cytomegalovirus status with high specificity and sensitivity. Presence/absence analyses assumed roughly uniform sequencing depth across donors, an assumption that may not hold.

The cohort was made up of approximately 700 healthy bone marrow donors. Cohort members were all nominally healthy when sampled, although unrecorded immune exposures were likely present. The donor tested CMV seropositive, placing the donor among the 289 seropositive members of the cohort. A peripheral blood sample was collected from each donor, and TCR beta sequencing was performed on peripheral blood mononuclear cells. The Qiagen DNeasy Blood Extraction Kit was used to extract genomic DNA from the blood cell samples. Library preparation was by the immunoSEQ multiplex PCR assay. A mixture of 60 forward primers for TCR Vbeta segments and 13 reverse primers for TCR Jbeta segments was used in the multiplex PCR. The CDR3 region of rearranged TCR beta genes was amplified from genomic DNA with a multiplex PCR assay. The amplified TCR beta libraries were sequenced on the Illumina HiSeq System as 87-base-pair reads. The study's processing was this. Across the 500 to 750 repertoires, a later analysis counted tens of millions of unique TCR beta chains, approximately 10 million of which were shared by at least two donors. Raw reads were error-corrected and collapsed into unique sequences with a nearest-neighbor algorithm that merged closely related sequences to remove PCR and sequencing errors. CDR3 sequences were aligned to IMGT reference sequences to assign V, D and J gene segments. For a sequence to be retained, at least a six-nucleotide match to both a V gene segment and a J gene segment was required. Rearrangements were called productive when the CDR3 lacked stop codons and stayed in frame with V and J; all others were non-productive. Following IMGT convention, CDR3 was defined as the stretch from the second conserved V-encoded cysteine to the conserved J-encoded phenylalanine. The earlier analysis of some 600 of the donors excluded sequences that lacked an unambiguous match to a single V gene segment. An earlier analysis of a few hundred of the donors called V segments functional above 56.7% productive rearrangements and segregating when the between-donor standard deviation exceeded 5%. A statistical classification framework was developed to diagnose cytomegalovirus status using the catalog of TCR beta chain sequences. A later analysis assigned V and J genes by comparing TCR nucleotide sequences with IMGT/GENE-DB human TR gene sequences. A later analysis assigned CDR3 sequences and most-parsimonious VDJ recombination scenarios with the TCRdist pipeline. In a later analysis, every TCR beta chain was defined by the combination of its CDR3 amino acid sequence and its V-gene family, and reads without a unique V-gene family were dropped. As a way to deal with suspected cross-contamination and a sequencing artifact, a later analysis dropped hundreds of nucleotide sequences that were highly shared and had low generation probability. In a later analysis, a clonal expansion index for each public chain was calculated from normalized within-repertoire ranks of inferred template counts. A later analysis computed generation probabilities with a VDJ recombination model fitted to out-of-frame rearrangements, and checked the results against IGoR. Hypergeometric tests were used in a later analysis to score TCR-TCR, TCR-HLA and TCR-CMV co-occurrence, with a repertoire-size bias correction applied to the TCR pairs. To estimate false discovery rates, a later analysis permuted the HLA or CMV assignments 20 times. In a later analysis, co-occurring TCRs were grouped using DBSCAN, with TCRdist sequence similarity added in when clustering inside HLA-allele-positive subsets. For co-occurrence clustering, repertoires with fewer than 30,000 or more than 120,000 public chains were excluded, along with roughly 5 repertoires with anomalous nucleotide sharing. The table comes from immuneACCESS by way of TCRdb, which keeps in-frame sequences with V and J called. Part of the clones is missing from these tables; in studies checked, under half for an unresolved V gene and the rest for unknown reasons. That table furnishes V, J and clone size, whereas the DNA furnished D and trimming. The sample profile shows approximately 150,000 clones; around 85% of them were found once. The ten largest clones represent 1.3% of the sample.

Note on this clone: Its antigen remains undetermined. Base qualities were left out, and no much larger clone turns up one base away.

The sample consisted of PBMCs. The receptor's source is a man in his fifties or sixties in good health and CMV-seropositive.

At the DNA level, the sequence is TGCGCCAGCAGCTCCCGACAGGGCGGTCAGCCCCAGCATTTT. The translation is CASSSRQGGQPQHF. The chain was built from TRBV5-1 and TRBJ1-5, and TRBD1 matches 7 of the central bases. The CDR3 contains 14 residues, cysteine and phenylalanine counted. The DNA shown is the 42-base CDR3, in frame from base 1. The germline V and J ends show losses of 3 bases and 6 bases respectively, and no gene match explains 6 bases of the junction. The germline V gene gives CDR1 as SGHRS and CDR2 as YFSETQ. Reference TRBV5-1 and TRBJ1-5 proteins supply the regions before and after the CDR3; the full variable domain is: KAGVTQTPRYLIKTRGQQVTLSCSPISGHRSVSWYQQTPGQGLQFLFEYFSETQRNKGNFPGRFSGRQFSNSRSEMNVSTLELGDSALYLCASSSRQGGQPQHFGDGTRLSIL.